This T cell receptor beta chain was obtained from a study of molecular identifiers for immune sequencing clone quantification. Previously described methods and listed TCR primers produced bulk TCR libraries. TCRdb called the PCR reads again in MiXCR, with one record for every CDR3 protein. The table has around 480,000 distinct CDR3 sequences, 20% to 25% seen once. This clonotype was seen a few times. Sorting isolated naive CD8 T cells as CD8+CD4-CCR7+CD45RA+ events. V gave up 1 base and J gave up 3 bases, with 6 bases separating them. This CDR3 is built from 13 residues. The germline V gene has CDR1 KGHDR and CDR2 SFDVKD.

This sequence originates from a human donor in good health. Some libraries in this study had Jurkat cell RNA spiked in. Sequenced sample: naive CD8+ T cells from blood, with Jurkat cell RNA spiked in. As for subset: FACS-sorted CD8+CD4-CCR7+CD45RA+ naive T cells. The chain combines TRBV24-1 with TRBJ2-7, with no clear D. The CDR3 loop reads CATSDFGCYEQYF. The CDR3 nucleotides read TGTGCCACCAGTGATTTTGGGTGCTACGAGCAGTACTTC.